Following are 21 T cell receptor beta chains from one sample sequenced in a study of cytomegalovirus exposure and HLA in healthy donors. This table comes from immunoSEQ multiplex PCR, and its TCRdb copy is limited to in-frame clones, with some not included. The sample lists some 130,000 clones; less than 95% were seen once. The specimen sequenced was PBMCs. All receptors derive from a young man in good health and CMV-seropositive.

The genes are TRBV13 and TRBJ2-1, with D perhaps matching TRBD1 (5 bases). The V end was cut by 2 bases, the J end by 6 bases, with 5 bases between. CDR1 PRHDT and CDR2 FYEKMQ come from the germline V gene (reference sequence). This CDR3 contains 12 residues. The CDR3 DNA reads TGTGCCAGCAGCTTAAGGGGCAATGAGCAGTTCTTC. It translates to CASSLRGNEQFF.

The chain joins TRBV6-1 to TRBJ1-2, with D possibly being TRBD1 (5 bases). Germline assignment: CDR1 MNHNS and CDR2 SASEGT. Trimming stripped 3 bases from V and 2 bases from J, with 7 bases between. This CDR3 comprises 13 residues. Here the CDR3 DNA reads TGTGCCAGCAGTGATCAGGGCAACTATGGCTACACCTTC. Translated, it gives CASSDQGNYGYTF.

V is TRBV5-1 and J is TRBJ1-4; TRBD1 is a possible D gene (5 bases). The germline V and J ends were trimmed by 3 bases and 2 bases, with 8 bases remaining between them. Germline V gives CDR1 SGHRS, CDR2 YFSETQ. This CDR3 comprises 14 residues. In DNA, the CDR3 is TGCGCCAGCAGCTCGCCAGGGACTAATGAAAAACTGTTTTTT. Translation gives CASSSPGTNEKLFF.

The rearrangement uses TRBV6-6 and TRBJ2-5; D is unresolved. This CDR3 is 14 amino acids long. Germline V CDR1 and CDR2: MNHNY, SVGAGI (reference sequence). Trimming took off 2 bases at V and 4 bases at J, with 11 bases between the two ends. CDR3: CASSYVSRGETQYF. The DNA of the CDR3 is TGTGCCAGCAGTTACGTGTCTAGAGGAGAGACCCAGTACTTC.

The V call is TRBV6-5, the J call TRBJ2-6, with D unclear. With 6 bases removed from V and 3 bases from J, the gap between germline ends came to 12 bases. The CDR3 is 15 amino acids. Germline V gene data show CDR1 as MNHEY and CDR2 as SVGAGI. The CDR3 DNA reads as TGTGCCAGCAGGCGCCCCTCCCATGGGGCCAACGTCCTGACTTTC. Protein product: CASRRPSHGANVLTF.

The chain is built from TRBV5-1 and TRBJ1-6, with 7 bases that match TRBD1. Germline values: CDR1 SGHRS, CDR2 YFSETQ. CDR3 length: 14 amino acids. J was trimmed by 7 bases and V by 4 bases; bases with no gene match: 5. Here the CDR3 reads CASSPGTANSPLHF. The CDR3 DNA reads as TGCGCCAGCAGCCCCGGGACAGCCAATTCACCCCTCCACTTT.

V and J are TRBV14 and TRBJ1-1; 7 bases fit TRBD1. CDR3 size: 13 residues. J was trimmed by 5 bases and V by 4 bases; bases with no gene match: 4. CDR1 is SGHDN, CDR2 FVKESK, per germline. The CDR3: CASSPRGATEAFF. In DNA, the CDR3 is TGTGCCAGCAGCCCCAGGGGGGCGACTGAAGCTTTCTTT.

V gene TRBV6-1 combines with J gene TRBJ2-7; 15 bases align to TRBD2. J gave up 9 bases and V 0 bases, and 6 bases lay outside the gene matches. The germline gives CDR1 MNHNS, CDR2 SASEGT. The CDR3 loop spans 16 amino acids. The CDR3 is CASSEAPGLAGGRQYF. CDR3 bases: TGTGCCAGCAGTGAAGCTCCGGGACTAGCGGGAGGACGGCAGTACTTC.

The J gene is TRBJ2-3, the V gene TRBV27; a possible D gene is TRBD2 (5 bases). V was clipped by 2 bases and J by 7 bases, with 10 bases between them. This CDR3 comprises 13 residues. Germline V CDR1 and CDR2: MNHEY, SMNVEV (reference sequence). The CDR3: CASSLTGFYTQYF. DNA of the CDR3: TGTGCCAGCAGTTTAACGGGGTTTTATACGCAGTATTTT.

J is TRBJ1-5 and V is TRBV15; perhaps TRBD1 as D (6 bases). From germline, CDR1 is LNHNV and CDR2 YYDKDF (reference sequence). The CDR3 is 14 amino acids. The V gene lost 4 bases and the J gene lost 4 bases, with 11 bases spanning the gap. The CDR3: CATSIHRENQPQHF. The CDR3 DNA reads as TGTGCCACCAGCATCCACAGGGAAAATCAGCCCCAGCATTTT.

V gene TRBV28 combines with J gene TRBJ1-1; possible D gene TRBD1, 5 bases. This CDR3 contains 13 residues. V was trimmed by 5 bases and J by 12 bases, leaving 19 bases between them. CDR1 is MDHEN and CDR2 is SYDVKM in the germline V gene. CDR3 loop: CASSPRSGGETFF. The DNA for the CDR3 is TGTGCCAGCAGTCCCCGATCGGGGGGGGAGACTTTCTTT.

The CDR3: CASSPTALAGTYEQYF. In DNA form, the CDR3 reads TGTGCCAGCAGCCCCACCGCGCTAGCGGGAACCTACGAGCAGTACTTC. The V gene is TRBV6-6, the J gene TRBJ2-7; TRBD2 matches at 9 bases. Germline CDR1 is MNHNY and CDR2 is SVGAGI (reference sequence). V lost 6 bases to trimming and J lost 2 bases; unmatched junction nucleotides: 11. The CDR3 has 16 amino acids.

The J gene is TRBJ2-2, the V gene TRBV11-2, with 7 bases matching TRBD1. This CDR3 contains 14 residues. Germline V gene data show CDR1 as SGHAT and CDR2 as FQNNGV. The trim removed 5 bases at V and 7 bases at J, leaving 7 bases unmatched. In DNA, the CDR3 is TGTGCCAGCAGCAACAACAGGGGATACGGGGAGCTGTTTTTT. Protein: CASSNNRGYGELFF. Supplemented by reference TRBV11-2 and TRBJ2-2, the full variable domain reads EAGVAQSPRYKIIEKRQSVAFWCNPISGHATLYWYQQILGQGPKLLIQFQNNGVVDDSQLPKDRFSAERLKGVDSTLKIQPAKLEDSAVYLCASSNNRGYGELFFGEGSRLTVL.

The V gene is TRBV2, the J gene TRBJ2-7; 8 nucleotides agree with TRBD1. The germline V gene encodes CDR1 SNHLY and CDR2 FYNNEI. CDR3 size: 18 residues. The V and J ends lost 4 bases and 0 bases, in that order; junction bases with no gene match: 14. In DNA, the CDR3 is TGTGCCAGCAGTGGCGGGCAGGGGGCGCAAAGTTTCTCCTACGAGCAGTACTTC. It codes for CASSGGQGAQSFSYEQYF. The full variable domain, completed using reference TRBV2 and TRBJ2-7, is EPEVTQTPSHQVTQMGQEVILRCVPISNHLYFYWYRQILGQKVEFLVSFYNNEISEKSEIFDDQFSVERPDGSNFTLKIRSTKLEDSAMYFCASSGGQGAQSFSYEQYFGPGTRLTVT.

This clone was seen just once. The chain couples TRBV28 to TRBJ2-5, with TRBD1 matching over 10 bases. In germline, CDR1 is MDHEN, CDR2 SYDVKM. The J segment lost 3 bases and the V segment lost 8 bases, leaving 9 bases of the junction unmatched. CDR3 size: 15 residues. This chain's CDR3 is CASVTLDRGEETQYF. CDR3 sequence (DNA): TGTGCCAGCGTCACCCTGGACAGGGGGGAAGAGACCCAGTACTTC.

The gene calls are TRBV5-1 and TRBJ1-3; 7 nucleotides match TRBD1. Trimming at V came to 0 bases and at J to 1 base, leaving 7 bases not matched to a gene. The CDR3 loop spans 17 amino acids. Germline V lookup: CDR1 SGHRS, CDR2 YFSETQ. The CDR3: CASSLGVGGNSGNTIYF. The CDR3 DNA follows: TGCGCCAGCAGCTTGGGAGTAGGGGGCAATTCTGGAAACACCATATATTTT.

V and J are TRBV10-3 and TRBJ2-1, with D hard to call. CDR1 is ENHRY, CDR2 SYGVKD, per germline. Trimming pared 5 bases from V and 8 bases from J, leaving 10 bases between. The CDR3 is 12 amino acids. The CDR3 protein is CAISQISYEQFF. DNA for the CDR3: TGTGCCATCAGTCAGATCTCTTATGAGCAGTTCTTC.

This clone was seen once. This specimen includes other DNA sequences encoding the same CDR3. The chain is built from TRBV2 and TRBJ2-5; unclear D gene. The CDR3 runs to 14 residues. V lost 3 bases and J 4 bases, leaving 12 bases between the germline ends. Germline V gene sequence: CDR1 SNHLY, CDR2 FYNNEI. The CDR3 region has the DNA TGTGCCAGCAGTGATTCCCCGGGTGGAGAGACCCAGTACTTC. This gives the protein CASSDSPGGETQYF.

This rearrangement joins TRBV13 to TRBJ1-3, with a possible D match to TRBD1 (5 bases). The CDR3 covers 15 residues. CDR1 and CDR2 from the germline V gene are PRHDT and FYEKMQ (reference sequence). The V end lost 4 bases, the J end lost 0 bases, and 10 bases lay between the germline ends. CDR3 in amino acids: CASSSGGSSGNTIYF. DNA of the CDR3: TGTGCCAGCAGCTCCGGGGGGAGCTCTGGAAACACCATATATTTT.

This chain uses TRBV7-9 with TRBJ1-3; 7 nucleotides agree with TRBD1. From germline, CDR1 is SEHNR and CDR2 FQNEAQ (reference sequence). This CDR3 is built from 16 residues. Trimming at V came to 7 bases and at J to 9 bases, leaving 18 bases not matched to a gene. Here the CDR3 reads CASTEIRGRPGSTIYF. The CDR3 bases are TGTGCCAGCACCGAGATCAGGGGGAGGCCTGGGAGCACCATATATTTT.

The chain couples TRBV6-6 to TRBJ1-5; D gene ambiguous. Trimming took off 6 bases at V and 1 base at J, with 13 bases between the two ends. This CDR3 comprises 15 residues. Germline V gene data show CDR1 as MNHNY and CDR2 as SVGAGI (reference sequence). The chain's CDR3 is CASRLRVTSNQPQHF. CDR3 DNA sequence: TGTGCCAGCAGGTTGAGGGTAACCAGCAATCAGCCCCAGCATTTT.